This T cell receptor beta chain was found in a study of T cell responses to AZD1222 COVID-19 vaccine. Broader study findings: Donor demographics were predominantly white British with a female majority; clonal diversity may be underestimated.

With respect to this clone: The antigen is unknown.

The protocol was immunoSEQ multiplex PCR, while the TCRdb copy is restricted to in-frame clones and leaves out a portion. The sample records 150,000 to 200,000 clones, about 87% being singletons. CDR3 length: 13 residues. Germline V gene data show CDR1 as SGHKS and CDR2 as YYEKEE (reference sequence). V was clipped by 0 bases and J by 0 bases, with 3 bases between them. The sequence derives from an adult in good health. Sample: peripheral blood, taken on day 0 of MenACWY control vaccination. This rearrangement joins TRBV5-5 to TRBJ2-5, with D unclear. The CDR3, as DNA: TGTGCCAGCAGCTTGGGAGACCAAGAGACCCAGTACTTC. It codes for CASSLGDQETQYF.